This is a list of T cell receptor beta chains from one sample in a study of CD8 T cells in Susac syndrome. Using its own MiXCR run on the immunoSEQ multiplex PCR reads, TCRdb lists one record per CDR3 protein. The profile covers some 94,000 distinct CDR3 sequences, with 85% to 95% appearing a single time and over 0.3% taken by the ten largest. The sequenced sample was CD4+ T cells from PBMCs. The receptors stem from a human donor with Susac syndrome. CDR3s include the opening cysteine and the closing phenylalanine or tryptophan. The order of the fields is CDR3 protein, CDR3 DNA, J gene, V gene, D gene, clone size. The D gene is left open where the match is weak. Not all rows give a size; the values are once, few, many and, for expanded clones, a class.

CDR3: CSAKPTGNYGYTF; DNA: TGCAGTGCTAAACCGACAGGAAACTATGGCTACACCTTC; J: TRBJ1-2; V: TRBV20-1; D: -; size: -
CDR3: CASSARRVASGTDTQYF; DNA: TGTGCCAGCAGCGCCCGCCGAGTAGCCAGCGGCACAGATACGCAGTATTTT; J: TRBJ2-3; V: TRBV7-2; D: -; size: -
CDR3: CSVSGVPEGKLFF; DNA: TGCAGCGTTTCGGGCGTACCGGAGGGAAAACTGTTTTTT; J: TRBJ1-4; V: TRBV29-1; D: -; size: -
CDR3: CASSLEGGGAWDEQFF; DNA: TGTGCCAGCAGCTTAGAAGGCGGGGGGGCATGGGATGAGCAGTTCTTC; J: TRBJ2-1; V: TRBV11-2; D: TRBD2; size: -
CDR3: CASSLDGGQGRGYTF; DNA: TGCGCCAGCAGCCTGGACGGGGGACAAGGAAGGGGCTACACCTTC; J: TRBJ1-2; V: TRBV5-1; D: -; size: -
CDR3: CAWSGMGGSGNTIYF; DNA: TGTGCCTGGAGTGGGATGGGGGGCTCTGGAAACACCATATATTTT; J: TRBJ1-3; V: TRBV30; D: -; size: -
CDR3: CASLPVETGSGNTIYF; DNA: TGTGCCAGCCTACCCGTGGAGACAGGGTCTGGAAACACCATATATTTT; J: TRBJ1-3; V: TRBV5-8; D: TRBD1; size: -
CDR3: CASSFSGGAIADTQYF; DNA: TGTGCCAGCAGCTTTAGCGGGGGGGCCATAGCAGATACGCAGTATTTT; J: TRBJ2-3; V: TRBV11-2; D: TRBD2; size: -
CDR3: CASSLGQGPPGTQYF; DNA: TGTGCCAGCAGCCTTGGACAGGGGCCACCCGGGACCCAGTACTTC; J: TRBJ2-5; V: TRBV12-3/TRBV12-4; D: TRBD1; size: once
CDR3: CASSLGGARIVPPNQPQHF; DNA: TGTGCCAGCAGCTTAGGGGGGGCTCGGATCGTTCCACCTAATCAGCCCCAGCATTTT; J: TRBJ1-5; V: TRBV7-8; D: -; size: -
CDR3: CSAVGGLGQETQYF; DNA: TGCAGTGCGGTCGGGGGGCTAGGGCAAGAGACCCAGTACTTC; J: TRBJ2-5; V: TRBV20-1; D: -; size: -
CDR3: CASSWVVGETQYF; DNA: TGTGCCAGCAGCTGGGTGGTAGGCGAGACCCAGTACTTC; J: TRBJ2-5; V: TRBV11-2; D: -; size: few
CDR3: CASSLRPDEQFF; DNA: TGTGCCAGCAGCTTACGGCCCGATGAGCAGTTCTTC; J: TRBJ2-1; V: TRBV7-9; D: -; size: once
CDR3: CASSSRAPYEQYF; DNA: TGTGCCAGCAGCTCCCGGGCACCCTACGAGCAGTACTTC; J: TRBJ2-7; V: TRBV7-2; D: -; size: -
CDR3: CSAEGTGRQNEQYF; DNA: TGCAGTGCGGAAGGGACAGGGCGGCAAAACGAGCAGTACTTC; J: TRBJ2-7; V: TRBV20-1; D: TRBD1; size: -
CDR3: CASSLDNSGANVLTF; DNA: TGCGCCAGCAGCTTGGACAACTCTGGGGCCAACGTCCTGACTTTC; J: TRBJ2-6; V: TRBV5-1; D: -; size: -
CDR3: CASSRRLQGVADTQYF; DNA: TGTGCCAGTAGTCGCCGGTTGCAGGGAGTCGCAGATACGCAGTATTTT; J: TRBJ2-3; V: TRBV19; D: -; size: once
CDR3: CASSYSWGTNTEAFF; DNA: TGTGCCAGCAGTTACTCTTGGGGGACCAACACTGAAGCTTTCTTT; J: TRBJ1-1; V: TRBV6-6; D: -; size: -
CDR3: CASSPGLYQETQYF; DNA: TGTGCCAGCAGCCCCGGACTGTACCAAGAGACCCAGTACTTC; J: TRBJ2-5; V: TRBV9; D: -; size: -
CDR3: CASSQETGFADTQYF; DNA: TGTGCCAGCAGCCAAGAAACAGGGTTCGCAGATACGCAGTATTTT; J: TRBJ2-3; V: TRBV14; D: -; size: -
CDR3: CASSRLSSGNTIYF; DNA: TGTGCCAGCAGTCGACTTAGCTCTGGAAACACCATATATTTT; J: TRBJ1-3; V: TRBV28; D: -; size: -
CDR3: CAWSLQGASPLHF; DNA: TGTGCCTGGAGTCTCCAGGGGGCCTCACCCCTCCACTTT; J: TRBJ1-6; V: TRBV30; D: TRBD1; size: -
CDR3: CASSVLPDGSKALHF; DNA: TGTGCCAGCAGCGTACTACCGGACGGGTCGAAGGCCCTCCACTTT; J: TRBJ1-6; V: TRBV9; D: -; size: -
CDR3: CAITEGGYEQYF; DNA: TGTGCCATCACCGAGGGGGGCTACGAGCAGTACTTC; J: TRBJ2-7; V: TRBV10-3; D: -; size: -
CDR3: CAWSVRGKDTQYF; DNA: TGTGCCTGGAGTGTGAGGGGAAAAGATACGCAGTATTTT; J: TRBJ2-3; V: TRBV30; D: -; size: -
CDR3: CASSPQVGSSGNTIYF; DNA: TGCGCCAGCAGCCCCCAGGTCGGGTCCTCTGGAAACACCATATATTTT; J: TRBJ1-3; V: TRBV5-1; D: -; size: -
CDR3: CASSPPGLQGPLHF; DNA: TGTGCCAGCAGCCCCCCGGGACTACAAGGGCCCCTCCACTTT; J: TRBJ1-6; V: TRBV3-1; D: -; size: -
CDR3: CSVGDRGYQPQHF; DNA: TGCAGCGTTGGGGACAGGGGGTATCAGCCCCAGCATTTT; J: TRBJ1-5; V: TRBV29-1; D: TRBD1; size: -
CDR3: CASARDGGYTF; DNA: TGTGCCTCTGCTAGGGACGGTGGCTACACCTTC; J: TRBJ1-2; V: TRBV30; D: -; size: -
CDR3: CASILGNTEAFF; DNA: TGTGCCAGCATCCTCGGGAACACTGAAGCTTTCTTT; J: TRBJ1-1; V: TRBV13; D: -; size: -
CDR3: CSLLMGGGTDTQYF; DNA: TGCAGCCTCCTGATGGGGGGCGGCACAGATACGCAGTATTTT; J: TRBJ2-3; V: TRBV29-1; D: -; size: -
CDR3: CSGGPIPGTQYF; DNA: TGCAGCGGAGGGCCCATCCCTGGGACCCAGTACTTC; J: TRBJ2-5; V: TRBV29-1; D: -; size: -
CDR3: CASSSQSGEVQPQHF; DNA: TGTGCCAGCAGTTCGCAGAGCGGGGAGGTGCAGCCCCAGCATTTT; J: TRBJ1-5; V: TRBV6-2/TRBV6-3; D: -; size: -
CDR3: CASSYGAYNEQFF; DNA: TGTGCCAGCAGTTACGGGGCCTACAATGAGCAGTTCTTC; J: TRBJ2-1; V: TRBV2; D: -; size: -
CDR3: CASSGGLGPYEQYF; DNA: TGTGCCAGCAGCGGGGGACTAGGCCCCTACGAGCAGTACTTC; J: TRBJ2-7; V: TRBV9; D: TRBD2; size: -
CDR3: CASSVGNSGGGQETQYF; DNA: TGTGCCAGCAGCGTAGGCAATAGCGGGGGAGGACAAGAGACCCAGTACTTC; J: TRBJ2-5; V: TRBV9; D: TRBD2; size: -
CDR3: CAWRDRVDNEQFF; DNA: TGTGCCTGGCGCGACAGAGTAGACAATGAGCAGTTCTTC; J: TRBJ2-1; V: TRBV30; D: -; size: once
CDR3: CAIRGLTYEQYF; DNA: TGTGCCATCAGGGGACTTACCTACGAGCAGTACTTC; J: TRBJ2-7; V: TRBV10-3; D: -; size: -
CDR3: CASRTGGNEKLFF; DNA: TGCGCCAGCAGGACAGGGGGTAATGAAAAACTGTTTTTT; J: TRBJ1-4; V: TRBV5-1; D: TRBD1; size: -
CDR3: CSAEDGTVGEQYF; DNA: TGCAGTGCCGAGGACGGAACCGTAGGCGAGCAGTACTTC; J: TRBJ2-7; V: TRBV20-1; D: -; size: once
CDR3: CASSPDVSTDTQYF; DNA: TGTGCCAGCAGCCCCGACGTGAGCACAGATACGCAGTATTTT; J: TRBJ2-3; V: TRBV9; D: -; size: -
CDR3: CAWSVLSASYEQYF; DNA: TGTGCCTGGAGTGTACTAAGCGCCTCCTACGAGCAGTACTTC; J: TRBJ2-7; V: TRBV30; D: -; size: -
CDR3: CATSDPRQHNEKLFF; DNA: TGTGCCACCAGTGATCCCCGACAGCATAATGAAAAACTGTTTTTT; J: TRBJ1-4; V: TRBV24-1; D: -; size: -
CDR3: CASSQTGPPRYGYTF; DNA: TGTGCCAGCAGCCAGACGGGCCCTCCAAGATATGGCTACACCTTC; J: TRBJ1-2; V: TRBV14; D: -; size: -
CDR3: CASSSPEGTDTQYF; DNA: TGTGCCAGCAGTTCCCCCGAGGGGACAGATACGCAGTATTTT; J: TRBJ2-3; V: TRBV12-3/TRBV12-4; D: -; size: once
CDR3: CAWTPRGLLDSPTHF; DNA: TGTGCCTGGACCCCTCGGGGCCTTTTGGATTCACCCACCCACTTT; J: TRBJ1-6; V: TRBV30; D: -; size: once
CDR3: CASSRQGVAQPQHF; DNA: TGTGCCAGCAGCCGACAGGGGGTGGCCCAGCCCCAGCATTTT; J: TRBJ1-5; V: TRBV28; D: TRBD1; size: -
CDR3: CASGGTTTEAFF; DNA: TGTGCCAGCGGCGGGACGACCACTGAAGCTTTCTTT; J: TRBJ1-1; V: TRBV6-2/TRBV6-3; D: -; size: once
CDR3: CASSYKETQYF; DNA: TGTGCCAGCAGCTACAAAGAGACCCAGTACTTC; J: TRBJ2-5; V: TRBV13; D: -; size: once
CDR3: CATWDASSYGYTF; DNA: TGTGCCACTTGGGACGCCTCAAGCTATGGCTACACCTTC; J: TRBJ1-2; V: TRBV24-1; D: -; size: -